Below are 25 T cell receptor beta chains sequenced from a single sample in a study of neoadjuvant nivolumab and ipilimumab in lung cancer. TCRdb's copy holds only in-frame clones and misses some; the assay was immunoSEQ multiplex PCR. Here the sample spans around 10,000 clones, 81% being singletons. The source material was peripheral blood, sampled before neoadjuvant nivolumab, alone or with ipilimumab. The receptor set was obtained from an adult with non-small cell lung cancer.

The V gene is TRBV19, the J gene TRBJ1-1; D gene unclear. The V gene's germline CDR1 is LNHDA and CDR2 SQIVND (reference sequence). The germline V and J ends were trimmed by 5 bases and 1 base, with 5 bases remaining between them. There are 12 residues in the CDR3. The CDR3 DNA reads as TGTGCCAGTAGTCTCAAGAACACTGAAGCTTTCTTT. Its protein product is CASSLKNTEAFF.

The V and J genes are TRBV5-5 and TRBJ2-5; D not resolved. The V gene lost 1 base and the J gene lost 1 base, with 8 bases spanning the gap. The CDR3 is 14 residues long. From germline, CDR1 is SGHKS and CDR2 YYEKEE (reference sequence). The CDR3 reads CASSLLVSQETQYF. CDR3 DNA: TGTGCCAGCAGCTTGTTAGTCAGCCAAGAGACCCAGTACTTC.

The chain carries TRBV25-1 and TRBJ1-3, with D possibly TRBD1 on 5 matching bases. CDR1 is MGHDK and CDR2 is SYGVNS in the germline V gene. This CDR3 comprises 13 residues. Trimming removed 3 bases at V and 4 bases at J, with 7 bases between. CDR3 sequence reads: CASSEGPGNTIYF. In DNA form, the CDR3 reads TGTGCCAGCAGTGAGGGACCCGGAAACACCATATATTTT. Complete variable domain (other parts from reference TRBV25-1 and TRBJ1-3): EADIYQTPRYLVIGTGKKITLECSQTMGHDKMYWYQQDPGMELHLIHYSYGVNSTEKGDLSSESTVSRIRTEHFPLTLESARPSHTSQYLCASSEGPGNTIYFGEGSWLTVV.

The V call is TRBV7-4, the J call TRBJ2-7; 8 positions match TRBD1. CDR1 and CDR2 (germline): SGHVT, SQSDAQ. Germline trimming cut 6 bases from V and 0 bases from J; bases unmatched to any gene: 4. CDR3 length equals 14 residues. Here the CDR3 DNA reads TGTGCCAGCAGACCTGACAGGGGCTCCTACGAGCAGTACTTC. It is translated as CASRPDRGSYEQYF.

This chain connects TRBV25-1 to TRBJ2-7; 8 bases are shared with TRBD1. The CDR3 is 14 amino acids. The V and J ends lost 4 bases and 2 bases, in that order; junction bases with no gene match: 4. Germline V gene data show CDR1 as MGHDK and CDR2 as SYGVNS. This chain's CDR3 is CASSGRDRTYEQYF. The CDR3 region has the DNA TGTGCCAGCAGTGGCCGGGACAGGACCTACGAGCAGTACTTC.

Only a few counts were recorded for this clone. The chain recombines TRBV7-9 with TRBJ2-7, with 9 bases identical to TRBD1. Germline V gene data show CDR1 as SEHNR and CDR2 as FQNEAQ (reference sequence). This CDR3 is 11 amino acids long. Trimming took 3 bases from V and 12 from J; bases not matched to a gene: 3. In DNA form, the CDR3 reads TGTGCCAGCAGCTTGGGACAGGGATTGTACTTC. This translates into CASSLGQGLYF.

This clone was recorded only once. This chain uses TRBV5-8 with TRBJ2-1, with unresolved D. This CDR3 spans 13 amino acids. V gave up 0 bases and J gave up 5 bases, with 6 bases separating them. Germline V CDR1 and CDR2: SGHTS, YDEGEE. The CDR3 coding sequence is TGTGCCAGCAGCTTGGACAGCAACAATGAGCAGTTCTTC. It codes for CASSLDSNNEQFF.

This clone was picked up a small number of times. The rearrangement uses TRBV18 and TRBJ1-5, with 9 bases that match TRBD1. Trimming removed 3 bases from V and 4 bases from J; junction bases left unmatched: 4. The V gene's germline CDR1 is KGHSH and CDR2 LQKENI. The CDR3 has 15 amino acids. Here the CDR3 DNA reads TGTGCCAGCTCACCTACCGGGACAGGGAATCAGCCCCAGCATTTT. Its protein product is CASSPTGTGNQPQHF.

The sample holds one count of this clone. The chain is built from TRBV7-4 and TRBJ2-3; D is unresolved. V shed 1 base and J shed 7 bases, with 12 bases lying between them. Germline V gene data show CDR1 as SGHVT and CDR2 as SQSDAQ. The CDR3 is made up of 14 amino acids. In DNA, the CDR3 is TGTGCCAGCAGCTTAGATCGAGGAAGATATACGCAGTATTTT. As protein: CASSLDRGRYTQYF.

The chain joins TRBV5-1 to TRBJ2-6, with D possibly matching TRBD1 (6 bases). The V end lost 4 bases, the J end lost 0 bases, and 14 bases lay between the germline ends. This CDR3 contains 17 residues. From germline, CDR1 is SGHRS and CDR2 YFSETQ. CDR3 region: CASSRLGHSSGANVLTF. CDR3 bases: TGCGCCAGCAGCCGACTGGGACACTCCTCTGGGGCCAACGTCCTGACTTTC.

The chain recombines TRBV2 with TRBJ1-2, with D perhaps TRBD1 (5 bases). CDR3 length equals 11 residues. The V end was cut by 11 bases, the J end by 4 bases, with 11 bases between. Germline CDR1 and CDR2: SNHLY and FYNNEI. For the CDR3, the DNA is TGTGCCGGCGGACACATCTATGGCTACACCTTC. This translates into CAGGHIYGYTF.

This chain uses TRBV13 with TRBJ2-5; TRBD2 is a possible D gene (5 bases). The CDR3 has 17 amino acids. Trimming removed 4 bases from V and 0 bases from J, with 18 bases in between. Germline V gene lookup returns CDR1 PRHDT and CDR2 FYEKMQ (reference sequence). The CDR3 region is CASSSYQGGPNQETQYF. The CDR3 DNA follows: TGTGCCAGCAGCTCCTACCAAGGCGGGCCCAACCAAGAGACCCAGTACTTC.

The chain combines TRBV2 with TRBJ2-3; TRBD2 matches at 8 bases. Germline values: CDR1 SNHLY, CDR2 FYNNEI. The CDR3 extends over 14 amino acids. V shed 2 bases and J 5 bases; nucleotides not matched to a gene: 3. In DNA, the CDR3 is TGTGCCAGCAGTGAACGGCTAGCGGGAGATACGCAGTATTTT. This gives the protein CASSERLAGDTQYF.

This clone was counted only a few times. This sequence joins TRBV10-3 and TRBJ2-2; 10 nucleotides match TRBD1. The V and J ends lost 4 bases and 8 bases, in that order; junction bases with no gene match: 10. CDR3 length: 16 residues. The germline V gene encodes CDR1 ENHRY and CDR2 SYGVKD. Here the CDR3 reads CAISVLGQGLTGELFF. The CDR3 DNA reads as TGTGCCATCAGTGTGTTGGGACAGGGGCTCACGGGGGAGCTGTTTTTT.

This chain joins TRBV7-8 and TRBJ2-7, with 9 bases that match TRBD1. V gave up 5 bases and J gave up 7 bases; unmatched junction bases: 12. CDR3 length: 15 amino acids. Germline V CDR1 and CDR2: SGHVS, FQNEAQ. In DNA, the CDR3 is TGTGCCAGCAGCCTCAGTCACGGGACAGGGCTTGAGCAGTACTTC. Translation gives CASSLSHGTGLEQYF.

This clone came up a few times. CDR3 sequence (DNA): TGTGCCAGCGGGCGAAACAATGAGCAGTTCTTC. Its translation: CASGRNNEQFF. The chain uses TRBV6-1 and TRBJ2-1; D gene ambiguous. Germline CDR1 is MNHNS and CDR2 is SASEGT. V lost 8 bases to trimming and J lost 5 bases, with 7 bases between them. The CDR3 is 11 residues long.

This clone was observed once. The chain is built from TRBV2 and TRBJ1-4; D gene uncertain. The germline gives CDR1 SNHLY, CDR2 FYNNEI. The ends were cut back, 7 bases at V and 5 bases at J, with 17 bases in the middle. This CDR3 has 15 residues. The CDR3 loop is CASKHLKPPNEKLFF. CDR3 DNA sequence: TGTGCCAGCAAACACTTAAAGCCGCCCAATGAAAAACTGTTTTTT.

This chain joins TRBV7-9 and TRBJ1-6; D might be TRBD1 (5 bases). V lost 1 base to trimming and J lost 7 bases, with 8 bases between them. This CDR3 has 14 amino acids. CDR1 and CDR2 from the germline V gene are SEHNR and FQNEAQ (reference sequence). In nucleotides, the CDR3 is TGTGCCAGCAGCTTAGAAGGGGAAAATTCACCCCTCCACTTT. It encodes CASSLEGENSPLHF.

The chain recombines TRBV4-1 with TRBJ2-1, with 13 bases fitting TRBD2. V lost 4 bases, J lost 6 bases, and 12 bases stayed unmatched. This CDR3 has 18 residues. Germline lookup yields CDR1 MGHRA and CDR2 YSYEKL. This chain's CDR3 is CASSLRTSGSFPSNEQFF. In DNA, the CDR3 is TGCGCCAGCAGCCTCAGGACTAGCGGGAGTTTCCCTTCCAATGAGCAGTTCTTC.

This clone appeared a few times. The chain uses TRBV21-1 and TRBJ2-6. TRBV21-1 is annotated as a pseudogene. The CDR3 covers 17 residues. The CDR3 DNA reads as TGTGCCAGCAGCTGTACGCTACAACAAAGTCGGGCCAACGTCCTGACTTTC. Translation: CASSCTLQQSRANVLTF.

This sequence joins TRBV7-2 and TRBJ2-3; D is unresolved. V lost 6 bases, J lost 2 bases, and 21 bases lay in between. Germline CDR1 and CDR2: SGHTA and FQGNSA. This CDR3 is 17 amino acids long. The CDR3 nucleotides read TGTGCCAGCAGTCACGTCGGCACCACCCTCAACACAGATACGCAGTATTTT. Translating it yields CASSHVGTTLNTDTQYF.

The V call is TRBV7-3, the J call TRBJ1-2; the D gene is possibly TRBD1 (5 bases). V was shortened by 0 bases and J by 2 bases, with 10 bases between the two germline ends. The CDR3 spans 15 residues. CDR1 and CDR2 (germline): SGHTA, FQGTGA. The CDR3 DNA reads as TGTGCCAGCAGCTTAACGGACCGGGGGAACTATGGCTACACCTTC. It codes for CASSLTDRGNYGYTF.

V usage is TRBV9 and J usage is TRBJ2-2, with D unresolved. Trimming left V 6 bases short and J 2 bases short, with 8 bases between. The CDR3 sequence is 13 residues long. Germline CDR1 SGDLS, CDR2 YYNGEE. The CDR3 DNA sequence: TGTGCCAGCATGGGCGGAAACACCGGGGAGCTGTTTTTT. Protein product: CASMGGNTGELFF.

The chain employs TRBV29-1 and TRBJ2-3, with D unresolved. Trimming cost V 5 bases and J 3 bases, with 9 bases left between them. Germline-derived CDR1 and CDR2 are SQVTM and ANQGSEA. CDR3 length equals 12 residues. The CDR3 DNA reads TGCAGCGTTCGAGAGCAAACAGATACGCAGTATTTT. This translates into CSVREQTDTQYF.

This chain uses TRBV27 with TRBJ2-1, with D hard to call. Germline CDR1 MNHEY, CDR2 SMNVEV (reference sequence). V was clipped by 8 bases and J by 6 bases, with 14 bases between them. This CDR3 region has 13 residues. The CDR3 reads CASRLDPLNEQFF. CDR3 sequence (DNA): TGTGCCAGCCGCCTTGACCCCCTCAATGAGCAGTTCTTC.